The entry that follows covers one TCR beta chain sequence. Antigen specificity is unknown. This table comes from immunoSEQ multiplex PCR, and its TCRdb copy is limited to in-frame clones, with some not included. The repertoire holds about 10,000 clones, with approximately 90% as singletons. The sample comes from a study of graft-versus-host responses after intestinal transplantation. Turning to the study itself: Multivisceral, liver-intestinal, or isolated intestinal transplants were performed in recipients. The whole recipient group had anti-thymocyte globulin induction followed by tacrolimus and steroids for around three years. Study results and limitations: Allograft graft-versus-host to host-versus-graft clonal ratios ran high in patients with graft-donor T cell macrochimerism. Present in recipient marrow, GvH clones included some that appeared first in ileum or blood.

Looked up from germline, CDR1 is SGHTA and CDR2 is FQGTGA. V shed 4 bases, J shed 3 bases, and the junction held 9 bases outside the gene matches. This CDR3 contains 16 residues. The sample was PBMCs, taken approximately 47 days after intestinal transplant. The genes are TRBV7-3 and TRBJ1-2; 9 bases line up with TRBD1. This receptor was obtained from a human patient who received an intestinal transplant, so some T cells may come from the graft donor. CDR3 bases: TGTGCCAGCAGCTCGTGGACAGGGGAAGGGGACTATGGCTACACCTTC. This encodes CASSSWTGEGDYGYTF.